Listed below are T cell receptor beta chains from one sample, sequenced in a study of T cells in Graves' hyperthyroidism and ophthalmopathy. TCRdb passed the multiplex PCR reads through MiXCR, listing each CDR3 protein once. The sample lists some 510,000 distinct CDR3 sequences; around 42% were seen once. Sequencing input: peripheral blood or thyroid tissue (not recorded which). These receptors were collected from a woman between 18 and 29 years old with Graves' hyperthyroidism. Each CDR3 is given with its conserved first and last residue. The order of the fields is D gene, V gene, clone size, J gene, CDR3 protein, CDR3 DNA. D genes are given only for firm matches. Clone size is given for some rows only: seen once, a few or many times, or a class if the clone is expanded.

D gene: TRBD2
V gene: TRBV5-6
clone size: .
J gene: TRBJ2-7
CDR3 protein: CASSPWTSGSREQYF
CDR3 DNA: TGTGCCAGCAGCCCTTGGACTAGCGGGAGTCGCGAGCAGTACTTC

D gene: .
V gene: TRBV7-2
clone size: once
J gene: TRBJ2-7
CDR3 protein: CASSPTEGEGSYEQYF
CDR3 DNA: TGTGCCAGCAGCCCTACAGAGGGGGAGGGCTCCTACGAGCAGTACTTC

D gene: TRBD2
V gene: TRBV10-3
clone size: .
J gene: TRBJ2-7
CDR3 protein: CAIRSSGTTYEQYF
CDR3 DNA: TGTGCCATCAGGAGTAGCGGGACGACCTACGAGCAGTACTTC

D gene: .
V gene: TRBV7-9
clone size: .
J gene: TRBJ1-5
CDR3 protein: CASSSYGGQPQHF
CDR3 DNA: TGTGCCAGCAGCTCATATGGCGGGCAGCCCCAGCATTTT

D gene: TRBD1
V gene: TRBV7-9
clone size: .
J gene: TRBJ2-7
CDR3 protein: CASSLGTGKYYEQYF
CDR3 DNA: TGTGCTAGCAGCTTAGGGACAGGGAAATACTACGAGCAGTACTTC

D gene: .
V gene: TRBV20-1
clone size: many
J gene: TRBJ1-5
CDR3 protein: CSASRGNQPQHF
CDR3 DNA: TGCAGTGCTAGTCGGGGTAATCAGCCCCAGCATTTT

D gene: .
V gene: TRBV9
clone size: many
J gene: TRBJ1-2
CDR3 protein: CASSGGLGNYGYTF
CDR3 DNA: TGTGCCAGCAGCGGTGGGCTGGGTAACTATGGCTACACCTTC

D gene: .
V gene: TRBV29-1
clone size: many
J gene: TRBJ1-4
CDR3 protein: CSAGDEKLFF
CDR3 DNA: TGCAGCGCTGGCGATGAAAAACTGTTTTTT

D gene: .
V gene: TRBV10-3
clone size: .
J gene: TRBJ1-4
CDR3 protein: CAIAWSVPGGKLFF
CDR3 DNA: TGTGCCATTGCCTGGAGTGTACCCGGGGGAAAACTGTTTTTT

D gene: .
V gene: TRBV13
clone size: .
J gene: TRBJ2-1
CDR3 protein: CASSLRPRDEQFF
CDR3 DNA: TGTGCCAGCAGCTTAAGGCCAAGGGATGAGCAGTTCTTC

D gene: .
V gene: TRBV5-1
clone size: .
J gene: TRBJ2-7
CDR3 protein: CASSLGARYYEQYF
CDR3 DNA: TGCGCCAGCAGCTTGGGGGCACGATACTACGAGCAGTACTTC

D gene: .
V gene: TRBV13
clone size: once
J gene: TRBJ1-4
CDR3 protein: CASSLGGAVEKLFF
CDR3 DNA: TGTGCCAGCAGCTTAGGAGGGGCGGTCGAAAAACTGTTTTTT

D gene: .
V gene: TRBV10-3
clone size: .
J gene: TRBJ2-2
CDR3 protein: CASSWAERNTGELFF
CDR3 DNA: TGTGCCAGCAGTTGGGCGGAGCGAAACACCGGGGAGCTGTTTTTT

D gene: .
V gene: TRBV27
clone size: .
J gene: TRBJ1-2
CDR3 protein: CASSALGRGKYGYTF
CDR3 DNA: TGTGCCAGCAGTGCACTGGGCAGAGGAAAGTATGGCTACACCTTC

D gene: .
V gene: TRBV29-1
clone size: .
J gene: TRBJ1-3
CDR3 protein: CSVQQAYF
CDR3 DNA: TGCAGCGTCCAACAGGCCTATTTT

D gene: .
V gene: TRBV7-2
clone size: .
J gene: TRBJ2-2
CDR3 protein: CASTLGWVDRELFF
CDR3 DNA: TGTGCCAGCACCTTAGGGTGGGTGGACCGGGAGCTGTTTTTT

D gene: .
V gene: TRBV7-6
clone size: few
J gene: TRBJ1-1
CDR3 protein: CASSLEWAYTEAFF
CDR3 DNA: TGTGCCAGCAGCTTAGAGTGGGCGTACACTGAAGCTTTCTTT

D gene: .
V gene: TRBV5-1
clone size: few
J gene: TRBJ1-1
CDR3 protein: CASSLVPKAEAFF
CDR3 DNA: TGCGCCAGCAGCTTGGTCCCCAAGGCAGAAGCTTTCTTT

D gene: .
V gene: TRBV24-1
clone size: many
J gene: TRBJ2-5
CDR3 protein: CATSGWVGETQYF
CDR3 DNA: TGTGCCACCAGTGGTTGGGTTGGGGAGACCCAGTACTTC

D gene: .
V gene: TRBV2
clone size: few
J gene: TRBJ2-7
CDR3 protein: CASNSGTGPYEQYF
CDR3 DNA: TGTGCCAGCAACTCCGGGACGGGACCCTACGAGCAGTACTTC

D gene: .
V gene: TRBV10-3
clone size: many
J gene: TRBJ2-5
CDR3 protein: CATLETQYF
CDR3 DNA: TGTGCCACCCTGGAGACCCAATACTTC

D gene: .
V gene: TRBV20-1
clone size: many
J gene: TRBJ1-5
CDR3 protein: CSAKVSNQPQHF
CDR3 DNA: TGCAGTGCTAAAGTTAGCAATCAGCCCCAGCATTTT

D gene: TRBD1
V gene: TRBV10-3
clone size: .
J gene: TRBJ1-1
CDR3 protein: CAIADRVAEAFF
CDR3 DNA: TGTGCCATAGCTGACAGGGTTGCTGAAGCTTTCTTT

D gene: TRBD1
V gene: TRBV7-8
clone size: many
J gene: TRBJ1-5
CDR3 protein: CASSLGRTGYNQPQHF
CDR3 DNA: TGTGCCAGCAGCTTAGGCCGGACAGGATACAATCAGCCCCAGCATTTT

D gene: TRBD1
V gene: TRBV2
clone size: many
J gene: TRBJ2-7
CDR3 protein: CASSRGTAISYEQYF
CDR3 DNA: TGTGCCAGCAGCCGTGGGACAGCTATCTCCTACGAGCAGTACTTC

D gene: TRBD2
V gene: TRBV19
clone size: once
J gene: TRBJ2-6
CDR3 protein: CASSRVTGTIGANVLTF
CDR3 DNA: TGTGCCAGTAGCAGAGTGACTGGGACTATTGGGGCCAACGTCCTGACTTTC

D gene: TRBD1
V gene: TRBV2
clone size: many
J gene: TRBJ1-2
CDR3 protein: CASIGTGNTYGYTF
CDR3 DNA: TGTGCCAGCATCGGGACAGGGAACACGTATGGCTACACCTTC

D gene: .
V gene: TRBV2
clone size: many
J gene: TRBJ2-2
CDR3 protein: CASSFDRNTGELFF
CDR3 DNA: TGTGCCAGCAGTTTCGACAGGAACACCGGGGAGCTGTTTTTT

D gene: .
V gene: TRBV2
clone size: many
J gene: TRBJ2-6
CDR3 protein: CASLGIRRASGANVLTF
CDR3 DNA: TGTGCCAGCCTGGGGATACGACGGGCCTCTGGGGCCAACGTCCTGACTTTC

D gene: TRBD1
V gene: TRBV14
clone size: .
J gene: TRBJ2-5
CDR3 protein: CASSRQLQGSETQYF
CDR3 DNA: TGTGCCAGCAGCCGCCAACTACAGGGGTCGGAGACCCAGTACTTC

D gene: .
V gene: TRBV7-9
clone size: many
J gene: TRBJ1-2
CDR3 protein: CASSLGRQMDGYTF
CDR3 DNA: TGTGCCAGCAGCTTAGGACGTCAGATGGATGGCTACACCTTC

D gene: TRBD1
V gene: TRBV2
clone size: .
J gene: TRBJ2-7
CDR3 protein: CASRSTGGIFYEQYF
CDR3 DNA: TGTGCCAGCAGGTCGACAGGGGGGATTTTCTACGAGCAGTACTTC

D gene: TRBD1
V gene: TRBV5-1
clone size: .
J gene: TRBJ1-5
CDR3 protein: CASSWDSSNQPQHF
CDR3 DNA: TGCGCCAGCAGCTGGGACAGTAGCAATCAGCCCCAGCATTTT

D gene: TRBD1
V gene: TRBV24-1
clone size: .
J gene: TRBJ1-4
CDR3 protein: CATSDSRGRGGKLFF
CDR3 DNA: TGTGCCACCAGTGACTCCAGGGGGCGAGGTGGAAAACTGTTTTTT

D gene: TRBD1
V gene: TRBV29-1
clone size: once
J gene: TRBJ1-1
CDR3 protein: CSSQDRPGGEAFF
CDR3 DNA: TGCAGCTCCCAGGACAGGCCGGGCGGTGAAGCTTTCTTT

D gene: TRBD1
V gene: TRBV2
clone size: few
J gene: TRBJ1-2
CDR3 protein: CASTQGTDLFANYGYTF
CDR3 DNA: TGTGCCAGCACCCAGGGGACAGATCTGTTCGCTAACTATGGCTACACCTTC

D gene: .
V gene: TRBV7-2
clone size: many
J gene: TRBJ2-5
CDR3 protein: CASSPRGGRETQYF
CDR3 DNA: TGTGCCAGCAGCCCCAGGGGTGGCAGGGAGACCCAGTACTTC

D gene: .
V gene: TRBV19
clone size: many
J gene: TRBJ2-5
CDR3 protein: CASTKQGQETQYF
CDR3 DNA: TGTGCCAGTACCAAACAGGGCCAAGAGACCCAGTACTTC

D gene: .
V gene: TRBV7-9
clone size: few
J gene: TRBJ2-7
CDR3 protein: CASSFGQRHEQYF
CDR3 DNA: TGTGCCAGCAGCTTCGGACAGCGCCACGAGCAGTACTTC

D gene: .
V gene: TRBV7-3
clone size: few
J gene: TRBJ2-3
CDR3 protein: CASSLDSDTQYF
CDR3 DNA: TGTGCCAGCAGCTTAGATTCAGATACGCAGTATTTT

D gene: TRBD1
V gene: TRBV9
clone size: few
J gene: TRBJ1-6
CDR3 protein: CASSDKSGTGYSPLHF
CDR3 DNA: TGTGCCAGCAGCGACAAATCCGGGACAGGATATTCACCCCTCCACTTT

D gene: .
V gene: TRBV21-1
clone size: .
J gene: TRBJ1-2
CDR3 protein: CASSICGTGYGYTF
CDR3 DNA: TGTGCCAGCAGCATCTGCGGGACAGGGTATGGCTACACCTTC

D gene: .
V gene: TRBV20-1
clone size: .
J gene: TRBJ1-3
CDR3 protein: CSAKEGPSSGNTIYF
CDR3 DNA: TGCAGTGCTAAGGAGGGGCCTAGCTCTGGAAACACTATATATTTT

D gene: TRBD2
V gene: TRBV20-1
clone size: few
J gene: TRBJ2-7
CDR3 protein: CSASSPSGSYEQYF
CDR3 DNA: TGCAGTGCTAGCTCGCCTAGCGGGAGCTACGAGCAGTACTTC

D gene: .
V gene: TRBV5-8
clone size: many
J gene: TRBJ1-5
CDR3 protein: CASRGERVNQPQHF
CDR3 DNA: TGTGCCAGCAGAGGGGAACGGGTGAATCAGCCCCAGCATTTT

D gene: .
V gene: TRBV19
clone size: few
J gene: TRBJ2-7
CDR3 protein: CASNPRGSYEQYF
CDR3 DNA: TGTGCCAGTAACCCCAGGGGAAGCTACGAGCAGTACTTC

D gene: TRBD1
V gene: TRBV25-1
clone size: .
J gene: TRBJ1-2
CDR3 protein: CASSWTGQPYGYAF
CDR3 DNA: TGTGCCAGTAGCTGGACAGGGCAACCCTATGGCTACGCCTTC

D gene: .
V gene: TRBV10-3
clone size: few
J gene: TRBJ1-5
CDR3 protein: CASSEAGFFGNQPQHF
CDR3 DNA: TGTGCCAGCAGTGAAGCAGGGTTCTTTGGCAATCAGCCCCAGCATTTT